What follows is one T cell receptor (beta chain) and its context. These data belong to a study of human T cells and chemical hapten exposure. The V gene end was trimmed by 6 bases and the J gene end by 4 bases; junction bases not matched to a gene: 8. This CDR3 spans 15 amino acids. Germline assignment: CDR1 SNHLY and CDR2 FYNNEI. TCRdb reprocessed the RACE reads with MiXCR, giving one entry per CDR3 protein. The sample contains about 100,000 distinct CDR3 sequences, over 10% of which appear only once. The sample's time point: patch test 2, 6 weeks after DPC sensitization. Treatment: therapeutic diphenylcyclopropenone sensitization with weekly scalp DPC.

The specimen was whole blood, collected in connection with sensitization to the hapten diphenylcyclopropenone (DPC). The chain recombines TRBV2 with TRBJ2-2; 7 positions agree with TRBD2. The receptor was isolated from a woman aged 40 to 50 with alopecia areata. Some clones in this sample may be carry-over from other donors' samples. The CDR3 sequence is CASSKTSRGTGELFF. The CDR3 bases are TGTGCCAGCAGCAAGACTAGCAGAGGCACCGGGGAGCTGTTTTTT.